The 6 T cell receptor beta chains given below trace back to one sample, sequenced in a study of CD8+CD57+ T cells in acquired aplastic anemia. It was genomic DNA that served as the template for profiling TCR beta VDJ and CDR3. MiXCR, run by TCRdb on the reads, gives a single entry per CDR3 protein. The table lists 400,000 to 450,000 distinct CDR3 sequences, roughly 68% of them singletons. The specimen sequenced was sorted CD4+, CD8+, or CD8+CD57+ T cells (not recorded which) from PBMCs. The origin of the receptors is a human donor in good health, serving as a control.

This chain uses TRBV4-3 with TRBJ2-1; D remains ambiguous. Trimming left V 6 bases short and J 0 bases short, with 9 bases between. The CDR3 sequence is 14 residues long. Germline V lookup: CDR1 LGHNA, CDR2 YSLEER. For the CDR3, the DNA is TGCGCCAGCAGACCAAGTAGCTCCTACAATGAGCAGTTCTTC. This gives the protein CASRPSSSYNEQFF.

Concerning this clonotype: A single base separates this from a much larger clone, so it may be a read error. The chain employs TRBV2 and TRBJ1-1, with a possible D match to TRBD1 (5 bases). Trimming removed 6 bases from V and 5 bases from J, with 16 bases in between. The CDR3 spans 14 residues. Germline CDR1 SNHLY, CDR2 FYNNEI. The CDR3: CASSRGGSGTEAFF. Here the CDR3 DNA reads TGTGCCAGCAGCCGCGGGGGTTCGGGTACTGAAGCTTTCTTT.

This clonotype appeared many times. The V gene is TRBV27, the J gene TRBJ2-7, with TRBD1 matching 8 bases. The CDR3 contains 16 residues. V was clipped by 2 bases and J by 2 bases; unmatched bases: 8. Germline V lookup: CDR1 MNHEY, CDR2 SMNVEV (reference sequence). DNA for the CDR3: TGTGCCAGCAGTTTACCGGACAGGGCCAGACCCTACGAGCAGTACTTC. Translation: CASSLPDRARPYEQYF.

Many counts were recorded for this clonotype. The chain carries TRBV12-3 or TRBV12-4 and TRBJ1-1; tentatively, D is TRBD1 (5 bases). This CDR3 is built from 13 residues. V lost 9 bases and J 6 bases, leaving 17 bases between the germline ends. For the CDR3, the DNA is TGTGCCAGTTCCAGGTCGGGGGGGGCTGAAGCTTTCTTT. This translates into CASSRSGGAEAFF.

The sample holds many counts of this clonotype. The CDR3 DNA reads as TGCAGTGCTAGAGAGGGACAGGGGGCGGAGGGCTACACCTTC. The encoded protein is CSAREGQGAEGYTF. V usage is TRBV20-1 and J usage is TRBJ1-2, with 12 bases matching TRBD1. J was trimmed by 8 bases and V by 0 bases; bases with no gene match: 4. Germline loops: CDR1 DFQATT, CDR2 SNEGSKA (reference sequence). The CDR3 is 14 residues long.

Points on this clonotype: It is likely a read error, because the conserved phenylalanine at the end of the CDR3 is missing. Because the CDR3's place on the DNA is in doubt, the DNA is left out and the CDR3 is given as listed by TCRdb. The chain employs TRBV7-2 and TRBJ2-7; TRBD2 is taken as the D call from the table, unchecked against the DNA. Germline CDR1 SGHTA, CDR2 FQGNSA. A total of 13 residues make up the CDR3, ends included. CDR3: CASGTCGRQETQY.